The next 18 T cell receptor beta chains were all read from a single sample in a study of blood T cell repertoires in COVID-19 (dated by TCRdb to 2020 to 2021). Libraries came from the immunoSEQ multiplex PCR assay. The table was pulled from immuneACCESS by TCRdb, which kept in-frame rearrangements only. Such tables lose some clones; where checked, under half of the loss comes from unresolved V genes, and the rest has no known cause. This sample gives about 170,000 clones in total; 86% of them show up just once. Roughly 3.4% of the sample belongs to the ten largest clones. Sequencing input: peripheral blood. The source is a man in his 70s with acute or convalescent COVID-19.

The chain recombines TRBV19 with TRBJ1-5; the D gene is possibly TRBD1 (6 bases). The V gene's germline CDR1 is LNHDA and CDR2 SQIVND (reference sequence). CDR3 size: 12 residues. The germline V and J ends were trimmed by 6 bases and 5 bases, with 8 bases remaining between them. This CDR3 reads CASRPGDQPQHF. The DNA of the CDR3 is TGTGCCAGTAGGCCAGGGGATCAGCCCCAGCATTTT.

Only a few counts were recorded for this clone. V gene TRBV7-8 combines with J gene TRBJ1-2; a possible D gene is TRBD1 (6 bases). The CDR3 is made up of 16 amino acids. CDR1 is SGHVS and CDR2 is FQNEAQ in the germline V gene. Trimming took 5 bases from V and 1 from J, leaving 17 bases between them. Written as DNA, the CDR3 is TGTGCCAGCAGCCCCGTTAGGGCAGGGGATAACTATGGCTACACCTTC. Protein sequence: CASSPVRAGDNYGYTF.

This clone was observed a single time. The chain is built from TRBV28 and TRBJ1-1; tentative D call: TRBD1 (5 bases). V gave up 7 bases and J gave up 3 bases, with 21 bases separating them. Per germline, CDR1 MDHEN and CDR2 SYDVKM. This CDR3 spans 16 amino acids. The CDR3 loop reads CASNSLAGWGDTEAFF. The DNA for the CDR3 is TGTGCCAGCAACTCCTTGGCGGGATGGGGGGACACTGAAGCTTTCTTT.

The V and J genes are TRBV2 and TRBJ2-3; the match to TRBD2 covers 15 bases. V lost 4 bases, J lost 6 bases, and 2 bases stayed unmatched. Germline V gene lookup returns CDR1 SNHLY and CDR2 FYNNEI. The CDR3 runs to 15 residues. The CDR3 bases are TGTGCCAGCAGTGGGACTAGCGGGGGGGGCGATACGCAGTATTTT. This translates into CASSGTSGGGDTQYF.

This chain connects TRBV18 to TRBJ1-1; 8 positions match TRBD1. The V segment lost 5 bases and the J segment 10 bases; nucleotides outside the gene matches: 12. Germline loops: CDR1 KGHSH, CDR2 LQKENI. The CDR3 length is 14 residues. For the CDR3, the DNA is TGTGCCAGCTCAGCCCCCGGGACAGGCCGGGGAGCTTTCTTT. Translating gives CASSAPGTGRGAFF.

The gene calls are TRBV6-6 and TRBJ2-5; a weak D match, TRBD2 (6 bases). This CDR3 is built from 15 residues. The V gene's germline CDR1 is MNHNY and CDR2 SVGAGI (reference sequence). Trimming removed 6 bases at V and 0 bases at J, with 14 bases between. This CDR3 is CASSGGGGYQETQYF. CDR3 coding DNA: TGTGCCAGCAGCGGGGGAGGAGGGTACCAAGAGACCCAGTACTTC.

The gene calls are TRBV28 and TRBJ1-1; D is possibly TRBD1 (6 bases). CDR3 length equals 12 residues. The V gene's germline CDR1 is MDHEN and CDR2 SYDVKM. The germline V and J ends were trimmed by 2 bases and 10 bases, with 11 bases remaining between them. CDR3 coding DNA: TGTGCCAGCAGTTTACGGCAGGGGAGAGCTTTCTTT. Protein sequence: CASSLRQGRAFF.

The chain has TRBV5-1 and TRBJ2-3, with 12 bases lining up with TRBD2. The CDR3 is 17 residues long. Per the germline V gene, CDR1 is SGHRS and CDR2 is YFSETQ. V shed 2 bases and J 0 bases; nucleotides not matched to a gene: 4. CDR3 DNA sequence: TGCGCCAGCAGCTTCGGACTAGCGGGGATTAGCACAGATACGCAGTATTTT. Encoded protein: CASSFGLAGISTDTQYF. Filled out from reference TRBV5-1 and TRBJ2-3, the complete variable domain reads KAGVTQTPRYLIKTRGQQVTLSCSPISGHRSVSWYQQTPGQGLQFLFEYFSETQRNKGNFPGRFSGRQFSNSRSEMNVSTLELGDSALYLCASSFGLAGISTDTQYFGPGTRLTVL.

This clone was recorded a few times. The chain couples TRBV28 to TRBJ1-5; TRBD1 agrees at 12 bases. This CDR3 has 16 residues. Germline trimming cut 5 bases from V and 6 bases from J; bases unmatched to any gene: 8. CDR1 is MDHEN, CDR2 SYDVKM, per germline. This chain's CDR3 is CASSPGDRGLGQPQHF. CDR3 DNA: TGTGCCAGCAGTCCGGGGGACAGGGGGCTAGGTCAGCCCCAGCATTTT.

The CDR3 loop is CATSKAGYYEQYF. In nucleotides, the CDR3 is TGTGCCACCAGCAAGGCCGGGTATTACGAGCAGTACTTC. J is TRBJ2-7 and V is TRBV15; D uncertain. V gave up 4 bases and J gave up 4 bases, with 11 bases separating them. CDR3 length equals 13 residues. CDR1 is LNHNV and CDR2 is YYDKDF in the germline V gene (reference sequence).

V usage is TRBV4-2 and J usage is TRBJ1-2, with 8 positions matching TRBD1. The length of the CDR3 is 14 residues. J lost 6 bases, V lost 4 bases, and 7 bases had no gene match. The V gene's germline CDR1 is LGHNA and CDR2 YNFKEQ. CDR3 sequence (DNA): TGTGCCAGCAGCCCCCGGACAGGGACGGATGGCTACACCTTC. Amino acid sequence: CASSPRTGTDGYTF.

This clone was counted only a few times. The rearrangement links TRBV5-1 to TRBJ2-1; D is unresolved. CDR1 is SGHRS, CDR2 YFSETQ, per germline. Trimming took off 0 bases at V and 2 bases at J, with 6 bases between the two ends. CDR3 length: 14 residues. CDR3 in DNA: TGCGCCAGCAGCTTGGGAGTAACCTACAATGAGCAGTTCTTC. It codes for CASSLGVTYNEQFF.

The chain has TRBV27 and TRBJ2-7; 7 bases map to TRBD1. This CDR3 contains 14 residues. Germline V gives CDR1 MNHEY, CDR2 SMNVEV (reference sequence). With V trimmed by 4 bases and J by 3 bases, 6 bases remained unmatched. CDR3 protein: CASSSSWDSYEQYF. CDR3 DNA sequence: TGTGCCAGCAGTTCCTCCTGGGACAGCTACGAGCAGTACTTC.

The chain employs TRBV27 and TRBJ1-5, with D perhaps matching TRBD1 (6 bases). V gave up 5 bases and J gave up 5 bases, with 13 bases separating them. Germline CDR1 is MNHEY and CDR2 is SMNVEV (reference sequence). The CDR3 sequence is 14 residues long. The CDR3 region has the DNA TGTGCCAGCAGTCTACAGGGTTACGATCAGCCCCAGCATTTT. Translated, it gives CASSLQGYDQPQHF.

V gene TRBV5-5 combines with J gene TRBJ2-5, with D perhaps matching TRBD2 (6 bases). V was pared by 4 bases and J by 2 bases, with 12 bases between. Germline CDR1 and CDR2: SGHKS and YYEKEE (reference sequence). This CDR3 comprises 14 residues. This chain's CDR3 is CASSRTMGQETQYF. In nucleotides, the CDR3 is TGTGCCAGCAGCCGGACTATGGGGCAAGAGACCCAGTACTTC.

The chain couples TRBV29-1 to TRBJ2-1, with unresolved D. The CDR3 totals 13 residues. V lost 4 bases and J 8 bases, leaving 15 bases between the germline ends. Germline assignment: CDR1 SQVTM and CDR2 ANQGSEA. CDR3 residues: CSVVPDPVYEQFF. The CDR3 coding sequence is TGCAGCGTTGTTCCTGATCCGGTATATGAGCAGTTCTTC.

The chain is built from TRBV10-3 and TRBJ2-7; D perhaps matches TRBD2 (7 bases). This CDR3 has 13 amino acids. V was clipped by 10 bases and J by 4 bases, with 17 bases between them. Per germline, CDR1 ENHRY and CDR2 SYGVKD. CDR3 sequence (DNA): TGTGCCACTTCGGAGGGGGGGATTTACGAGCAGTACTTC. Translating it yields CATSEGGIYEQYF.

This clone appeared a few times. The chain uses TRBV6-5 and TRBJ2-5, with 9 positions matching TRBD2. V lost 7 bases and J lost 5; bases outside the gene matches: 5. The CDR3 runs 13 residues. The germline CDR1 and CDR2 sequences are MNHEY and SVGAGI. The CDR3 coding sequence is TGTGCCAGCAAATCTAGCGGGGCGGAGACCCAGTACTTC. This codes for CASKSSGAETQYF.